The source of this T cell receptor (beta chain) is a study of read filtering for tumor transcriptome and immune sequencing. Turning to the study itself: Patients were approximately 17 male and 13 to 15 female, mean age approximately 70 years, range about 40 to 85.

This library used around 400 ng RNA and molecular barcoded adaptors spanning alpha/delta and beta/gamma chains. TCRdb used MiXCR to reprocess the reads, holding one entry per CDR3 protein. The profile shows 15,000 to 20,000 distinct CDR3 sequences, around 20% of them singletons. Trimming cost V 4 bases and J 9 bases, with 12 bases left between them. CDR3 size: 13 residues. Germline V gene sequence: CDR1 SNHLY, CDR2 FYNNEI. Broader study findings: IR-seq and RNA-seq agreed better without single-read clonotypes.

A few counts support this clonotype. Its antigen is unknown. Every patient had bone marrow sampled while the disease was active. Sequencing was performed on a population of CD138-negative cells sorted from bone marrow. The chain joins TRBV2 to TRBJ2-2; tentative D call: TRBD1 (5 bases). The sequence was collected from a donor at least 40 years old with multiple myeloma. The CDR3 DNA is TGTGCCAGCAGTGGGGGCCCGCCCCGGGAGCTGTTTTTT. Translated, it gives CASSGGPPRELFF.